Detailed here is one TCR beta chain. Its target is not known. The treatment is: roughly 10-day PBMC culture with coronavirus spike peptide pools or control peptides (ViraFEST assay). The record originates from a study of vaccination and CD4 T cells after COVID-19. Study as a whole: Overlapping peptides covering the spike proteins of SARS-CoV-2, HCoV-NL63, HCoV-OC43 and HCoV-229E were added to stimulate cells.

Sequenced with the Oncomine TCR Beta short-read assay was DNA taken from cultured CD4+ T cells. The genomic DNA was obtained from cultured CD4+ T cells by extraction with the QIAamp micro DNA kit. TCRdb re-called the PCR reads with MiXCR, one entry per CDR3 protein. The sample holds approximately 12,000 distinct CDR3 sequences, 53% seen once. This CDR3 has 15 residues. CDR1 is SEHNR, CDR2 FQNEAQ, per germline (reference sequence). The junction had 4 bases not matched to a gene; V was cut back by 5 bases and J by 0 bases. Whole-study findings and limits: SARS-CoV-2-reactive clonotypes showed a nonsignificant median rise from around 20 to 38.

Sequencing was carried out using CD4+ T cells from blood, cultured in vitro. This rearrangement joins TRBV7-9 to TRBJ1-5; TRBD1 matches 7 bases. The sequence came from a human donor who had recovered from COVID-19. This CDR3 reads CASSKGTASNQPQHF. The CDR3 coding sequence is TGTGCCAGCAGCAAAGGGACAGCTAGCAATCAGCCCCAGCATTTT.